This passage covers 32 T cell receptor beta chains from one sample sequenced in a study of shared clonotypes between healthy human individuals. Profiled with immunoSEQ multiplex PCR; TCRdb holds only in-frame clones, not every one. The data show about 1.5 million clones, about 96% seen once. The sample was naive CD4+ T cells sorted from blood. The subset is: CD45RA+ positively selected. The receptor set was obtained from a man aged 25 to 45 in good health.

This rearrangement joins TRBV30 to TRBJ1-3, with D maybe TRBD1 (5 bases). The germline gives CDR1 GTSNPN, CDR2 SVGIG (reference sequence). Deletions cut 0 bases from V and 0 bases from J, with 9 bases between. The CDR3 is 15 amino acids. As DNA, the CDR3 is TGTGCCTGGAGTGTACGGGGGAGCTCTGGAAACACCATATATTTT. As protein: CAWSVRGSSGNTIYF. Complete variable domain (other parts from reference TRBV30 and TRBJ1-3): SQTIHQWPATLVQPVGSPLSLECTVEGTSNPNLYWYRQAAGRGLQLLFYSVGIGQISSEVPQNLSASRPQDRQFILSSKKLLLSDSGFYLCAWSVRGSSGNTIYFGEGSWLTVV.

The chain recombines TRBV30 with TRBJ2-6; tentatively, D is TRBD1 (5 bases). The ends were cut back, 8 bases at V and 4 bases at J, with 12 bases in the middle. The CDR3 covers 13 residues. The germline CDR1 and CDR2 sequences are GTSNPN and SVGIG (reference sequence). The CDR3 protein is CAARQTGANVLTF. CDR3 bases: TGTGCCGCCAGACAGACGGGGGCCAACGTCCTGACTTTC.

This clone was detected only once. This chain uses TRBV5-4 with TRBJ2-7, with D perhaps matching TRBD1 (6 bases). Germline V gives CDR1 SGHNT, CDR2 YYREEE (reference sequence). V lost 3 bases and J lost 4, with 20 bases in between. CDR3 length: 16 amino acids. The CDR3: CASSSRSGAIVYEQYF. In DNA, the CDR3 is TGTGCCAGCAGCTCGCGTTCAGGGGCCATCGTTTACGAGCAGTACTTC. The variable domain in full, completed from reference TRBV5-4 and TRBJ2-7, reads ETGVTQSPTHLIKTRGQQVTLRCSSQSGHNTVSWYQQALGQGPQFIFQYYREEENGRGNFPPRFSGLQFPNYSSELNVNALELDDSALYLCASSSRSGAIVYEQYFGPGTRLTVT.

The chain combines TRBV6-6 with TRBJ2-7; 11 nucleotides line up with TRBD2. The CDR3 has 16 amino acids. The V and J ends lost 0 bases and 4 bases, in that order; junction bases with no gene match: 5. Germline V lookup: CDR1 MNHNY, CDR2 SVGAGI (reference sequence). CDR3 sequence reads: CASSYSMLAGGYEQYF. In nucleotides, the CDR3 is TGTGCCAGCAGTTACTCGATGCTAGCGGGAGGATACGAGCAGTACTTC.

This clone appeared a few times. V gene TRBV6-1 combines with J gene TRBJ2-1; D is unresolved. Trimming pared 11 bases from V and 6 bases from J, leaving 20 bases between. This CDR3 has 14 residues. The germline V gene has CDR1 MNHNS and CDR2 SASEGT. In DNA, the CDR3 is TGTGCCGGACGCGAAGGCCTCTCGTCCAATGAGCAGTTCTTC. It yields the protein CAGREGLSSNEQFF.

The chain combines TRBV9 with TRBJ2-1; 11 nucleotides agree with TRBD2. J was trimmed by 4 bases and V by 4 bases; bases with no gene match: 7. From germline, CDR1 is SGDLS and CDR2 YYNGEE. This CDR3 region has 16 residues. The CDR3, as DNA: TGTGCCAGCAGCACCCGGGGACTAGCGGAATACAATGAGCAGTTCTTC. The encoded protein is CASSTRGLAEYNEQFF.

This chain links TRBV7-8 with TRBJ1-4; D might be TRBD1 (5 bases). Between the trimmed V and J ends, which lost 4 bases and 0 bases, there was a span of 9 bases. The CDR3 sequence is 15 residues long. Germline CDR1 reads SGHVS; CDR2 reads FQNEAQ. The CDR3 loop reads CASSSTGATNEKLFF. The CDR3 bases are TGTGCCAGCAGCTCCACGGGGGCAACTAATGAAAAACTGTTTTTT.

This clone was observed a few times. This rearrangement joins TRBV10-3 to TRBJ2-5; tentative D call: TRBD1 (7 bases). This CDR3 is built from 14 residues. Trimming shortened V by 2 bases and J by 5 bases, and 12 bases separated the two germline ends. CDR1 and CDR2 (germline): ENHRY, SYGVKD. CDR3 residues: CAISEAGQRETQYF. DNA for the CDR3: TGTGCCATCAGTGAGGCGGGACAGAGGGAGACCCAGTACTTC.

V and J are TRBV18 and TRBJ1-2, with 7 bases lining up with TRBD1. CDR1 KGHSH and CDR2 LQKENI come from the germline V gene. J gave up 8 bases and V 0 bases, and 9 bases lay outside the gene matches. This CDR3 contains 15 residues. In DNA, the CDR3 is TGTGCCAGCTCACCACCGACAGGGCCAACTAGGGGCTACACCTTC. Translation: CASSPPTGPTRGYTF.

The chain has TRBV7-8 and TRBJ2-1; 9 bases map to TRBD2. Trimming took 1 base from V and 4 from J; bases not matched to a gene: 5. This CDR3 has 16 amino acids. Germline loops: CDR1 SGHVS, CDR2 FQNEAQ. Written as DNA, the CDR3 is TGTGCCAGCAGCTTAGTAGGGACTAGCTCTTACAATGAGCAGTTCTTC. It is translated as CASSLVGTSSYNEQFF.

CDR3 nucleotide sequence: TGTGCCAGCGGAGAAGCGGGTGAAATTTCCGGAGAGCAGTTCTTC. Protein: CASGEAGEISGEQFF. The chain is built from TRBV28 and TRBJ2-1; TRBD2 might be the D (6 bases). Germline CDR1 is MDHEN and CDR2 is SYDVKM. This CDR3 is built from 15 residues. Trimming took 8 bases from V and 10 from J, leaving 24 bases between them.

This chain joins TRBV7-8 and TRBJ2-1; D possibly corresponds to TRBD2 (5 bases). The CDR3 length is 15 residues. V gave up 0 bases and J gave up 7 bases, with 13 bases separating them. In germline, CDR1 is SGHVS, CDR2 FQNEAQ. DNA of the CDR3: TGTGCCAGCAGCTTAGCGAGCGTCCGAGGGAATGAGCAGTTCTTC. It translates to CASSLASVRGNEQFF. Full variable domain (remainder filled in from reference TRBV7-8 and TRBJ2-1): GAGVSQSPRYKVAKRGQDVALRCDPISGHVSLFWYQQALGQGPEFLTYFQNEAQLDKSGLPSDRFFAERPEGSVSTLKIQRTQQEDSAVYLCASSLASVRGNEQFFGPGTRLTVL.

J is TRBJ1-2 and V is TRBV29-1, with D unresolved. CDR3 size: 11 residues. Trimming left V 4 bases short and J 5 bases short, with 8 bases between. CDR1 and CDR2 (germline): SQVTM, ANQGSEA. The CDR3 reads CSVAGLYGYTF. The DNA for the CDR3 is TGCAGCGTTGCTGGGTTGTATGGCTACACCTTC.

The rearrangement joins TRBV9 to TRBJ2-7; tentatively, D is TRBD1 or TRBD2 (5 bases each). Germline V gene lookup returns CDR1 SGDLS and CDR2 YYNGEE. This CDR3 has 13 residues. Trimming stripped 4 bases from V and 3 bases from J, with 11 bases between. Written as DNA, the CDR3 is TGTGCCAGCAGCAGGGACCCAAACTACGAGCAGTACTTC. Amino acid sequence: CASSRDPNYEQYF.

The chain employs TRBV9 and TRBJ2-3; D perhaps matches TRBD1 (6 bases). V dropped 5 bases and J dropped 0 bases, with 10 bases sitting between them. Germline lookup yields CDR1 SGDLS and CDR2 YYNGEE. This CDR3 spans 14 amino acids. CDR3 in amino acids: CASRQGPSTDTQYF. The CDR3 DNA reads TGTGCCAGCAGACAGGGACCTAGCACAGATACGCAGTATTTT.

This clone was detected only once. The chain couples TRBV6-1 to TRBJ1-5; D not resolved. The germline CDR1 and CDR2 sequences are MNHNS and SASEGT. The CDR3 consists of 12 residues. The V end lost 1 base, the J end lost 8 bases, and 6 bases lay between the germline ends. The DNA for the CDR3 is TGTGCCAGCAGTGAAGGGGGTGAGCCCCAGCATTTT. It is translated as CASSEGGEPQHF.

The rearrangement uses TRBV2 and TRBJ2-7; the D gene could be TRBD1 or TRBD2 (6 bases each). The CDR3 is made up of 15 amino acids. Trimming stripped 6 bases from V and 5 bases from J, with 20 bases between. Per germline, CDR1 SNHLY and CDR2 FYNNEI. The CDR3 DNA follows: TGTGCCAGCAGAGAGACGGGAGTAGGGGGAAACGAGCAGTACTTC. Translating it yields CASRETGVGGNEQYF. Combining the CDR3 with reference TRBV2 and TRBJ2-7 gives the whole variable domain EPEVTQTPSHQVTQMGQEVILRCVPISNHLYFYWYRQILGQKVEFLVSFYNNEISEKSEIFDDQFSVERPDGSNFTLKIRSTKLEDSAMYFCASRETGVGGNEQYFGPGTRLTVT.

This clone was recorded only once. The chain uses TRBV27 and TRBJ1-1, with D tentatively TRBD1 (5 bases). Trimming stripped 3 bases from V and 10 bases from J, with 12 bases between. Germline CDR1 reads MNHEY; CDR2 reads SMNVEV (reference sequence). The CDR3 has 12 residues. This chain's CDR3 is CASSFLRGRAFF. As DNA, the CDR3 is TGTGCCAGCAGTTTTTTGCGGGGCAGAGCTTTCTTT.

The chain couples TRBV11-2 to TRBJ2-2, with D tentatively TRBD2 (5 bases). Germline CDR1 is SGHAT and CDR2 is FQNNGV. Between the trimmed V and J ends, which lost 4 bases and 1 base, there was a span of 16 bases. The CDR3 totals 17 residues. CDR3 residues: CASSSLAIYLNTGELFF. CDR3 DNA: TGTGCCAGCAGCTCGCTAGCTATTTATTTGAACACCGGGGAGCTGTTTTTT.

The chain couples TRBV13 to TRBJ1-1; 10 bases align to TRBD1. The CDR3 runs 17 residues. The junction had 9 bases not matched to a gene; V was cut back by 5 bases and J by 0 bases. Looked up from germline, CDR1 is PRHDT and CDR2 is FYEKMQ (reference sequence). CDR3 sequence: CASSHRGQGNVNTEAFF. In nucleotides, the CDR3 is TGTGCCAGCAGCCACCGGGGACAGGGGAACGTGAACACTGAAGCTTTCTTT.

About this clone itself: One junction end disagrees with the germline gene, perhaps due to a read error. The chain has TRBV20-1 and TRBJ2-3; D is possibly TRBD1 (6 bases). Germline CDR1 is DFQATT and CDR2 is SNEGSKA (reference sequence). The CDR3 consists of 8 residues. This CDR3 reads CSARPGVF. The CDR3 DNA sequence: TGCAGTGCTAGGCCAGGGGTGTTT.

This chain links TRBV5-1 with TRBJ2-2, with TRBD1 as a possible D gene (5 bases). Germline-derived CDR1 and CDR2 are SGHRS and YFSETQ. The CDR3 consists of 14 residues. Trimming took 3 bases from V and 1 from J, leaving 7 bases between them. The CDR3, as DNA: TGCGCCAGCAGCTCGACAGAGAACACCGGGGAGCTGTTTTTT. Translated, it gives CASSSTENTGELFF.

V usage is TRBV7-3 and J usage is TRBJ2-1; TRBD2 matches at 14 bases. J was trimmed by 12 bases and V by 6 bases; bases with no gene match: 7. The CDR3 has 14 amino acids. Germline CDR1 and CDR2: SGHTA and FQGTGA. The CDR3 coding sequence is TGTGCCAGCAGTCCGGGACTAGCGGGAGTACGGCAGTTCTTC. Translated: CASSPGLAGVRQFF.

The chain has TRBV19 and TRBJ2-3; TRBD1 agrees at 7 bases. This CDR3 has 15 amino acids. Unmatched junction bases numbered 11, after V lost 5 bases and J lost 6 bases. Germline assignment: CDR1 LNHDA and CDR2 SQIVND (reference sequence). In nucleotides, the CDR3 is TGTGCCAGTAGTCCCCGCCAGGGGGTTTGGGATACGCAGTATTTT. Its protein product is CASSPRQGVWDTQYF.

The V and J genes are TRBV30 and TRBJ1-1; maybe TRBD1 (5 bases). With 4 bases removed from V and 1 base from J, the gap between germline ends came to 13 bases. The CDR3 runs to 14 residues. Germline V gene lookup returns CDR1 GTSNPN and CDR2 SVGIG (reference sequence). CDR3 amino acids: CAWKGGQSNTEAFF. CDR3 sequence (DNA): TGTGCCTGGAAGGGTGGACAATCGAACACTGAAGCTTTCTTT.

This clone is a singleton in its sample. V gene TRBV10-1 combines with J gene TRBJ2-1, with D possibly being TRBD1 or TRBD2 (5 bases each). V was shortened by 3 bases and J by 7 bases, with 19 bases between the two germline ends. This CDR3 has 16 residues. CDR1 WNHNN and CDR2 SYGVQD come from the germline V gene (reference sequence). CDR3 DNA: TGCGCCAGCAGTGAAGGGGCTGGGAGTAGGGGTAATGAGCAGTTCTTC. Its translation: CASSEGAGSRGNEQFF.

The V and J genes are TRBV5-1 and TRBJ2-1, with a tentative D call TRBD2 (6 bases). CDR3 length: 14 amino acids. V was cut by 2 bases and J by 6 bases, with 12 bases left in between. Germline V gives CDR1 SGHRS, CDR2 YFSETQ. CDR3 in amino acids: CASSFPSEINEQFF. The CDR3 bases are TGCGCCAGCAGCTTCCCTAGCGAGATCAATGAGCAGTTCTTC. Using reference TRBV5-1 and TRBJ2-1 for the parts outside the CDR3, the full variable domain is KAGVTQTPRYLIKTRGQQVTLSCSPISGHRSVSWYQQTPGQGLQFLFEYFSETQRNKGNFPGRFSGRQFSNSRSEMNVSTLELGDSALYLCASSFPSEINEQFFGPGTRLTVL.

CDR3 sequence: CASSRVSGSLNEQFF. The CDR3, as DNA: TGCGCCAGCAGCCGGGTTAGCGGGAGCCTGAATGAGCAGTTCTTC. The chain links TRBV5-1 to TRBJ2-1; 9 bases are shared with TRBD2. Trimming cost V 4 bases and J 7 bases; bases outside gene matches: 9. This CDR3 comprises 15 residues. Per the germline V gene, CDR1 is SGHRS and CDR2 is YFSETQ.

To note about this clone: At the DNA level, this CDR3 is encoded by other sequences in the same sample as well. This chain connects TRBV28 to TRBJ1-1, with D uncertain. The germline gives CDR1 MDHEN, CDR2 SYDVKM. CDR3 size: 11 residues. The ends were cut back, 6 bases at V and 1 base at J, with 3 bases in the middle. Here the CDR3 DNA reads TGTGCCAGCAGGAGGAACACTGAAGCTTTCTTT. Translation: CASRRNTEAFF.

The chain has TRBV5-4 and TRBJ2-3; no clear D gene. From germline, CDR1 is SGHNT and CDR2 YYREEE (reference sequence). Deletions cut 4 bases from V and 6 bases from J, with 15 bases between. This CDR3 comprises 14 residues. In DNA form, the CDR3 reads TGTGCCAGCAGCAGTAAAACGGACCGGGATACGCAGTATTTT. It codes for CASSSKTDRDTQYF.

This clone was seen only once. The sample carries other DNA sequences with the same CDR3. The chain combines TRBV20-1 with TRBJ2-5; possible D gene TRBD2, 6 bases. The CDR3 covers 11 residues. The V end lost 7 bases, the J end lost 5 bases, and 11 bases lay between the germline ends. Germline CDR1 DFQATT, CDR2 SNEGSKA (reference sequence). DNA for the CDR3: TGCAGTGGGGGGGTCGGGGAGACCCAGTACTTC. It is translated as CSGGVGETQYF.

The chain recombines TRBV5-1 with TRBJ2-7; D unresolved. The V gene's germline CDR1 is SGHRS and CDR2 YFSETQ. This CDR3 is 14 amino acids long. V was trimmed by 3 bases and J by 5 bases, leaving 15 bases between them. The CDR3 DNA reads as TGCGCCAGCAGCTGGTACTCCACCTGGGACGAGCAGTACTTC. It is translated as CASSWYSTWDEQYF.